This entry features one TCR beta chain sequence. What it binds is not known. The data were taken from a study of T cell responses to AZD1222 COVID-19 vaccine. Study-wide results and limits: Females outnumbered males among donors, who were mostly white British; clonal diversity was possibly underestimated.

Generated by immunoSEQ multiplex PCR, the TCRdb table keeps only in-frame clones and is missing some. The sample has about 160,000 clones; 88% are singletons. The sequencing here drew on peripheral blood, taken 28 days after the second AZD1222 dose. This TCR was recovered from an adult who received the AZD1222 COVID-19 vaccine.

The chain's CDR3 is CASSEAVTGLYGYTF. The CDR3 DNA reads TGTGCCAGCAGTGAAGCCGTGACAGGGCTCTATGGCTACACCTTC. The chain employs TRBV6-1 and TRBJ1-2, with 7 bases matching TRBD1. The CDR3 loop spans 15 amino acids. Germline CDR1 and CDR2: MNHNS and SASEGT. With V trimmed by 0 bases and J by 4 bases, 5 bases remained unmatched.